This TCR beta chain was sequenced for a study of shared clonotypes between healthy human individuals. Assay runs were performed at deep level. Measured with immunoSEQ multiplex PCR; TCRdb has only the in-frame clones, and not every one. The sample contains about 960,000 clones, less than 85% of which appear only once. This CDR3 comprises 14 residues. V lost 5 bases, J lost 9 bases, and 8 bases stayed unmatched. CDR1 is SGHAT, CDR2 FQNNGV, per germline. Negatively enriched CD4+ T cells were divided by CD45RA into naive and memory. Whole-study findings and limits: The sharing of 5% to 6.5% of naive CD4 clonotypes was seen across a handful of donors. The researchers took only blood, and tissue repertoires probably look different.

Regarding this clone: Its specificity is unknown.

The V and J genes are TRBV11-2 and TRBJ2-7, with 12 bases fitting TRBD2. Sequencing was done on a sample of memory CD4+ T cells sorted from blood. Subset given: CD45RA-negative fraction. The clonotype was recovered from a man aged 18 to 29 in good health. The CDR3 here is CASSPTSGSIVQYF. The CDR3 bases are TGTGCCAGCAGCCCGACTAGCGGGAGTATCGTGCAGTACTTC.